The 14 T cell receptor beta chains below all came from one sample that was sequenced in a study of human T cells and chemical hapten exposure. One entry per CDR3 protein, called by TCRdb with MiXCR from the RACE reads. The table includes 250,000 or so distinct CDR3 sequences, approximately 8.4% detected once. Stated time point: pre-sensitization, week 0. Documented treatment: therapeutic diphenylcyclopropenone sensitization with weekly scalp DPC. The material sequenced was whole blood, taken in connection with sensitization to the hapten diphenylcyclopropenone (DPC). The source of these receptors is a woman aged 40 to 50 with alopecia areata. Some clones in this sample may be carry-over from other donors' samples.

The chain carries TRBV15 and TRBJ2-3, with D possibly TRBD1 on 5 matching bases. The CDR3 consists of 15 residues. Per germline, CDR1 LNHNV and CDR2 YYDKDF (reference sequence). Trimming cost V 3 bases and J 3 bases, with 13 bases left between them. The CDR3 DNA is TGTGCCACCAGCAGCAGGGTGGTGGAAACAGATACGCAGTATTTT. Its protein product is CATSSRVVETDTQYF.

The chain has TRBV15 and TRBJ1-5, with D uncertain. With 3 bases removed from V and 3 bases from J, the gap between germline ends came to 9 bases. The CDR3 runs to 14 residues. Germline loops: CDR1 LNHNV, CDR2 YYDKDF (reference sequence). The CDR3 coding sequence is TGTGCCACCAGCAGCGACACGTTCAATCAGCCCCAGCATTTT. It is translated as CATSSDTFNQPQHF.

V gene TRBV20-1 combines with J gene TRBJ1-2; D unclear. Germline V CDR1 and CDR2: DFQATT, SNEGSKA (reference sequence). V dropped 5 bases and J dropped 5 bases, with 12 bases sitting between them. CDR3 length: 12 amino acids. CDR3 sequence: CSARPGLYGYTF. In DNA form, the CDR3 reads TGCAGTGCTCGCCCCGGCCTGTATGGCTACACCTTC.

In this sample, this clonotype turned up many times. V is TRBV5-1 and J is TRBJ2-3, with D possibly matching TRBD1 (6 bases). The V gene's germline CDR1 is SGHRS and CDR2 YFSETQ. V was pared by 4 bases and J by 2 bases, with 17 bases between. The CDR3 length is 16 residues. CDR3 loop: CASSAGRGEITDTQYF. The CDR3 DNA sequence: TGCGCCAGCAGCGCCGGCAGGGGCGAAATCACAGATACGCAGTATTTT.

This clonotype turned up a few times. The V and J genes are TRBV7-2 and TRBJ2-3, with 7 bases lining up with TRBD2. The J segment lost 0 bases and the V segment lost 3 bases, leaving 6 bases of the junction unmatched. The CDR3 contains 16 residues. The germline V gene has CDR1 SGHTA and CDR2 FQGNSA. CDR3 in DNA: TGTGCCAGCAGCTTTTGGCGGGGGACTAGCACAGATACGCAGTATTTT. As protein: CASSFWRGTSTDTQYF.

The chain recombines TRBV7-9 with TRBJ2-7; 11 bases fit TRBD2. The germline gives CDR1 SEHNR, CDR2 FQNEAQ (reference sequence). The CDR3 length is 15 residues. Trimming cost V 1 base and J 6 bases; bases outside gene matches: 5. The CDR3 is CASSLERGLAGEQYF. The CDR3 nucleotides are TGTGCCAGCAGCTTAGAACGCGGACTAGCGGGCGAGCAGTACTTC.

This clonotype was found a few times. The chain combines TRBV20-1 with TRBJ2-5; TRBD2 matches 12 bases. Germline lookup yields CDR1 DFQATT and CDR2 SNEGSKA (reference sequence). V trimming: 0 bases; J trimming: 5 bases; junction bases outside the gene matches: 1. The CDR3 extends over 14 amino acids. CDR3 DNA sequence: TGCAGTGCTAGAGATCTAGCGGGAGGGGAGACCCAGTACTTC. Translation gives CSARDLAGGETQYF.

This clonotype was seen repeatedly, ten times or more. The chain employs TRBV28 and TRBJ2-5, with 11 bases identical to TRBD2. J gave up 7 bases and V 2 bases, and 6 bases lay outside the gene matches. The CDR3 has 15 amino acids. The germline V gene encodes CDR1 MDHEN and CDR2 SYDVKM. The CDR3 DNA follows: TGTGCCAGCAGTTTACCAACTAGCGGGAGAGGGACCCAGTACTTC. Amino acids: CASSLPTSGRGTQYF.

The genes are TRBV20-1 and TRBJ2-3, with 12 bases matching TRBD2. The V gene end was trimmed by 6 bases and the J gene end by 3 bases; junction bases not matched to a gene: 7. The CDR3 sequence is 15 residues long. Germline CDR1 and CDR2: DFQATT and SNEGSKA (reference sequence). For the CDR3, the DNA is TGCAGTGCAAGTAGGACTAGCGGGATTACAGATACGCAGTATTTT. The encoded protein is CSASRTSGITDTQYF.

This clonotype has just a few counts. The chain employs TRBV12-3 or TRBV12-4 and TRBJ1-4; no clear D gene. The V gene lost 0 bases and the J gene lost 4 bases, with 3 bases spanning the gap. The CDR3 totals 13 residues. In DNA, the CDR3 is TGTGCCAGCAGTTTAGCAAGTAATGAAAAACTGTTTTTT. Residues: CASSLASNEKLFF.

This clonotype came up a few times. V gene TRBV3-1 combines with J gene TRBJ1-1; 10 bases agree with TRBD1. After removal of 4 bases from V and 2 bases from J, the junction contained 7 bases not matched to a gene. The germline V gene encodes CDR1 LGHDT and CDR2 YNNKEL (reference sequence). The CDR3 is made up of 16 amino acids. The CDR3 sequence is CASSRQGAGDNTEAFF. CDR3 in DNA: TGTGCCAGCAGCCGACAGGGGGCGGGGGACAACACTGAAGCTTTCTTT.

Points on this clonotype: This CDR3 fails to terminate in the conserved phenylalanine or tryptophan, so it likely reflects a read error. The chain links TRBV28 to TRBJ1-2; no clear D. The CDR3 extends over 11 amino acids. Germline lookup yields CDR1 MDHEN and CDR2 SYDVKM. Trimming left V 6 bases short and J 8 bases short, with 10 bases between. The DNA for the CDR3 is TGTGCCAGCAGCGGGAGAGGCGGCTACACCCTC. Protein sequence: CASSGRGGYTL.

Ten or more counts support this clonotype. The CDR3 here is CATRDTLGELFF. Here the CDR3 DNA reads TGTGCCACCCGGGACACTCTCGGGGAGCTGTTTTTT. This rearrangement joins TRBV12-3 or TRBV12-4 to TRBJ2-2; TRBD1 might be the D (6 bases). The CDR3 length is 12 residues. Deletions cut 10 bases from V and 7 bases from J, with 13 bases between.

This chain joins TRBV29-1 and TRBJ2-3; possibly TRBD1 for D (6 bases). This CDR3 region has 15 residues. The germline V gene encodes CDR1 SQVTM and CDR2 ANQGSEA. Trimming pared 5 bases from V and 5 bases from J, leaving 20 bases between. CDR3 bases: TGCAGCGTTTCATCTTTCGGACAGACAAGAGATACGCAGTATTTT. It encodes CSVSSFGQTRDTQYF.